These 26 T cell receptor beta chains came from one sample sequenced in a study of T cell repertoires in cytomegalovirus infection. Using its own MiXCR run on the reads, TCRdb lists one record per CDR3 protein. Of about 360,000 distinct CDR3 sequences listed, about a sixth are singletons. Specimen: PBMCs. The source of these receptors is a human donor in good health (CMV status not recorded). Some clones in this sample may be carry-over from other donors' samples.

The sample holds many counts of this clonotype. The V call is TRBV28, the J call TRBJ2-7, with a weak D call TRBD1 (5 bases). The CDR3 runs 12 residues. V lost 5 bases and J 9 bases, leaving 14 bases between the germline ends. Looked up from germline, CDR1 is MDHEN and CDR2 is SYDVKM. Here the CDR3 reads CASSPPRGGQYF. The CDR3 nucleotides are TGTGCCAGCAGTCCCCCTAGGGGCGGGCAGTACTTC.

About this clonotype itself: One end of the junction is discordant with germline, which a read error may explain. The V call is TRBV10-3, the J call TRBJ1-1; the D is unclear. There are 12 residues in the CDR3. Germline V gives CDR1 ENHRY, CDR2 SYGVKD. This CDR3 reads CATSEMNTEAFF. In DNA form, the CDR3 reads TGTGCCACCAGTGAAATGAACACTGAAGCTTTCTTT.

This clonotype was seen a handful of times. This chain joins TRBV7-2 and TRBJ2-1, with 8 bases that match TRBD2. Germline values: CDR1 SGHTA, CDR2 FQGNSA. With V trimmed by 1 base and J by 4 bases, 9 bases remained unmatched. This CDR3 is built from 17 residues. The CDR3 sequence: CASSLVGLGGAYNEQFF. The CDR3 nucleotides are TGTGCCAGCAGCTTAGTGGGACTAGGAGGGGCTTACAATGAGCAGTTCTTC.

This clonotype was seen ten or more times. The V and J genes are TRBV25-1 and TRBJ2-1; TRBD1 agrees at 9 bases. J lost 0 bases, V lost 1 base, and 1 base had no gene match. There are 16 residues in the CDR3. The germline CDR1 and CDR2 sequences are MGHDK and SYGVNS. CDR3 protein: CASSEWGQGSYNEQFF. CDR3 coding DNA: TGTGCCAGCAGTGAATGGGGACAGGGCTCCTACAATGAGCAGTTCTTC.

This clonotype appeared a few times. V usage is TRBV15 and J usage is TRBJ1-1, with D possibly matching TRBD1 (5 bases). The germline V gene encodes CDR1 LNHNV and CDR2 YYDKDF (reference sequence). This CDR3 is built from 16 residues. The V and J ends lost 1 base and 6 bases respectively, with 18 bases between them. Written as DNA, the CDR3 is TGTGCCACCAGCAGAGGGGCAGGGTACTCCGGGGCTGAAGCTTTCTTT. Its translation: CATSRGAGYSGAEAFF.

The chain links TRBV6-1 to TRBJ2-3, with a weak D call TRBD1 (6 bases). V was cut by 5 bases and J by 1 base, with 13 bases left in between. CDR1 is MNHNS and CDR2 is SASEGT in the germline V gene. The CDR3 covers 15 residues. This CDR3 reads CASSYIPGGTDTQYF. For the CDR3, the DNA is TGTGCCAGCAGTTACATCCCAGGGGGCACAGATACGCAGTATTTT.

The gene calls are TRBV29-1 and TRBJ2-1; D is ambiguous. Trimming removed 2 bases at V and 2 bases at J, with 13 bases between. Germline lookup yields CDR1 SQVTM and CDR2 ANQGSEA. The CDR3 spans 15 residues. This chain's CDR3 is CSVESLIETYNEQFF. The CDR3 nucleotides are TGCAGCGTTGAATCTCTAATAGAGACCTACAATGAGCAGTTCTTC.

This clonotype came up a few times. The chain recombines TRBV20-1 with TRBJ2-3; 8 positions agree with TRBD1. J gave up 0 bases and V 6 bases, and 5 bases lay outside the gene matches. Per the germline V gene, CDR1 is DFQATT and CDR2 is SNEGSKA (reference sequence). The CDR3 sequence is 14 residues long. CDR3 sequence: CSALDRDSTDTQYF. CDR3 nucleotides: TGCAGTGCCCTGGACAGGGATAGCACAGATACGCAGTATTTT.

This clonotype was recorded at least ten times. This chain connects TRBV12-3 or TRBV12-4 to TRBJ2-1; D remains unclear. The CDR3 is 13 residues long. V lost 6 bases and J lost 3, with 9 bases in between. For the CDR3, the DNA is TGTGCCAGCAGCGGACCGATCTACAATGAGCAGTTCTTC. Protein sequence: CASSGPIYNEQFF.

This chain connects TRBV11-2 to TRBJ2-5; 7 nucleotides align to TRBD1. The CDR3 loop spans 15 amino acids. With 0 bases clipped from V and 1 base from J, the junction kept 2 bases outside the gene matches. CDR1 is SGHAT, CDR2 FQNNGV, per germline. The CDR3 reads CASSLEGQRQETQYF. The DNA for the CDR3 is TGTGCCAGCAGCTTAGAGGGACAGCGCCAAGAGACCCAGTACTTC. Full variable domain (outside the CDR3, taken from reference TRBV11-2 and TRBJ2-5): EAGVAQSPRYKIIEKRQSVAFWCNPISGHATLYWYQQILGQGPKLLIQFQNNGVVDDSQLPKDRFSAERLKGVDSTLKIQPAKLEDSAVYLCASSLEGQRQETQYFGPGTRLLVL.

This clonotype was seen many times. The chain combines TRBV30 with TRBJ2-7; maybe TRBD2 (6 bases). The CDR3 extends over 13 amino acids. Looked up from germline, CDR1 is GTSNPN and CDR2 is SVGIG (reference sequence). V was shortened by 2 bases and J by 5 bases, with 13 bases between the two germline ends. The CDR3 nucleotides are TGTGCCTGGAGTCCTCTAGCGCCCGACGAGCAGTACTTC. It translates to CAWSPLAPDEQYF.

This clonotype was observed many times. The CDR3 nucleotides read TGTGCCAGCAGCTCCCCCCTCGGCCCAAACTACAATGAGCAGTTCTTC. Translated: CASSSPLGPNYNEQFF. The chain links TRBV7-9 to TRBJ2-1; no firm D call. The germline V and J ends were trimmed by 4 bases and 3 bases, with 16 bases remaining between them. The CDR3 sequence is 16 residues long. Germline V lookup: CDR1 SEHNR, CDR2 FQNEAQ (reference sequence).

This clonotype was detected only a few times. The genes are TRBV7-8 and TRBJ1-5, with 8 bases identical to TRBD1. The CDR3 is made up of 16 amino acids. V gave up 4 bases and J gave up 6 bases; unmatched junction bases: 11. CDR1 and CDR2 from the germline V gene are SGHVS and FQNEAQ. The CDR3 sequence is CASSSNTGGLGQPQHF. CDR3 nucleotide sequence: TGTGCCAGCAGCTCCAACACAGGGGGATTAGGTCAGCCCCAGCATTTT.

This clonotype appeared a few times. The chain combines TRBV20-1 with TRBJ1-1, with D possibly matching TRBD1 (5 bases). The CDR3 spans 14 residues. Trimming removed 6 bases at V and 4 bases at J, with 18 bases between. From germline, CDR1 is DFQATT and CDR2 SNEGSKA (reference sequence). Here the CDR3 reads CSAQADPGRTEAFF. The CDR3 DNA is TGCAGTGCCCAGGCGGATCCAGGGCGCACTGAAGCTTTCTTT.

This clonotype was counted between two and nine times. CDR3 protein: CASSQLAAGEDTQYF. The CDR3 DNA is TGTGCCAGCAGTCAATTAGCGGCCGGGGAAGATACGCAGTATTTT. This sequence joins TRBV2 and TRBJ2-3, with D tentatively TRBD2 (6 bases). CDR1 and CDR2 from the germline V gene are SNHLY and FYNNEI. The V and J ends lost 5 bases and 5 bases respectively, with 17 bases between them. The CDR3 is 15 amino acids.

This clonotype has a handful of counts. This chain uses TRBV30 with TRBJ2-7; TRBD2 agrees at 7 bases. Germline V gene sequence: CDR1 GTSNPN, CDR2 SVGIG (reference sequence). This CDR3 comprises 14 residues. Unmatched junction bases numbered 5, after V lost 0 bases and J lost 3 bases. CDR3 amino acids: CAWSVGGGNYEQYF. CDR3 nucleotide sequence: TGTGCCTGGAGTGTCGGGGGAGGGAACTACGAGCAGTACTTC.

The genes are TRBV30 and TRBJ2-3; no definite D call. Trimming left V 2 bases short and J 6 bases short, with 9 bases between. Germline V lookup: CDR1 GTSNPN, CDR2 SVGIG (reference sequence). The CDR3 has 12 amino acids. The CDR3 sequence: CAWSPLSDTQYF. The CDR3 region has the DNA TGTGCCTGGAGTCCCCTTTCGGATACGCAGTATTTT.

CDR3 sequence reads: CASSPTGGGGYEQYF. CDR3 DNA: TGTGCCAGCAGCCCTACAGGGGGCGGAGGCTACGAGCAGTACTTC. The gene calls are TRBV28 and TRBJ2-7; 9 nucleotides agree with TRBD1. This CDR3 region has 15 residues. V shed 6 bases, J shed 3 bases, and the junction held 9 bases outside the gene matches. Germline V lookup: CDR1 MDHEN, CDR2 SYDVKM.

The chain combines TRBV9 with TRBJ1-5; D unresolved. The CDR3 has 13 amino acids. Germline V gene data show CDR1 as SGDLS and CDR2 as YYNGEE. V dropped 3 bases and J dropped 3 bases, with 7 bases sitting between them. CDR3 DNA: TGTGCCAGCAGCGCAGACATCAATCAGCCCCAGCATTTT. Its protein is CASSADINQPQHF.

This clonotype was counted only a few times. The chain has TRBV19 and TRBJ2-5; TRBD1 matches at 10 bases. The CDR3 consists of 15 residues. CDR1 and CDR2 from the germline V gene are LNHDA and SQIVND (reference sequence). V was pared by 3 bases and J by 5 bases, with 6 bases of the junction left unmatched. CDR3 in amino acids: CASSIGTGEGETQYF. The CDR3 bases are TGTGCCAGTAGTATCGGGACAGGGGAAGGGGAGACCCAGTACTTC.

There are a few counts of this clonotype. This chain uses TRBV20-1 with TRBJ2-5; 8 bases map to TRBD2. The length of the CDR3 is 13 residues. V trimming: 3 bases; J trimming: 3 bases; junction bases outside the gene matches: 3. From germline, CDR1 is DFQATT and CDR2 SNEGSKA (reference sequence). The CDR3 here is CSASGGAEETQYF. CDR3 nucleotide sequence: TGCAGTGCTAGCGGGGGGGCAGAAGAGACCCAGTACTTC.

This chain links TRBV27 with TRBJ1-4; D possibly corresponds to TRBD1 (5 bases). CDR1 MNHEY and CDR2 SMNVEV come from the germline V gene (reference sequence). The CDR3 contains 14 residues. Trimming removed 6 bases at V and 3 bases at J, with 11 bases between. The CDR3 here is CASREWGANEKLFF. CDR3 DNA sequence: TGTGCCAGCAGGGAGTGGGGGGCTAATGAAAAACTGTTTTTT.

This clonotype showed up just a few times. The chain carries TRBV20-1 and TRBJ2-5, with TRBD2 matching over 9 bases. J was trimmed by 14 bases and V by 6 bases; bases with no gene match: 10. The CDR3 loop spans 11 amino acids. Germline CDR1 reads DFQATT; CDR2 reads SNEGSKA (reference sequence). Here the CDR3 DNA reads TGCAGTGCAATGTACGGACTAGCGCTTTACTTC. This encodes CSAMYGLALYF.

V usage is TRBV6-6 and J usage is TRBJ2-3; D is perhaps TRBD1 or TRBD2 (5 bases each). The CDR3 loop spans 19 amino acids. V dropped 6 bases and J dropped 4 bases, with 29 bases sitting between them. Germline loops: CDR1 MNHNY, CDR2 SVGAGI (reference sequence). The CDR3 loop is CASSPRYRDGYPEADTQYF. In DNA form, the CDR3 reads TGTGCCAGCAGCCCCAGGTACCGGGACGGCTACCCCGAGGCAGATACGCAGTATTTT.

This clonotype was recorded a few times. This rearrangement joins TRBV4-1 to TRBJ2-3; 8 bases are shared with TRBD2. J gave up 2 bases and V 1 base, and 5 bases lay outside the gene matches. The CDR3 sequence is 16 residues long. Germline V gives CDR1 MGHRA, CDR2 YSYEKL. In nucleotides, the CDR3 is TGCGCCAGCAGCCAAGGGGCGGGAGGCTTCACAGATACGCAGTATTTT. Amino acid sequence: CASSQGAGGFTDTQYF.

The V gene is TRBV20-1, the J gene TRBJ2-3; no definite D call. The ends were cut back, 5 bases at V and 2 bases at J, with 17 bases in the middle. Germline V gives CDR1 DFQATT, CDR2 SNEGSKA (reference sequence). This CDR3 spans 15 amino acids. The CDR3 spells CSAGVAPAYTDTQYF. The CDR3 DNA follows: TGCAGTGCTGGGGTCGCCCCGGCTTACACAGATACGCAGTATTTT.